This TCR beta chain was sequenced in a study of early T cells in non-severe SARS-CoV-2 infection. Study-level background: Chains from this unsorted whole-blood bulk RNA could not be paired.

This clonotype was observed many times. The antigen is undetermined. Each cDNA molecule carried a unique molecular identifier. TCRdb reprocessed the 5' RACE reads via MiXCR and lists one record per CDR3 protein. Of about 50,000 distinct CDR3 sequences in the sample, roughly 11% were seen once. Study-level results: The study's VDJdb matching favored anti-spike CD8 responses and missed private and CD4 specificities.

The sequenced material came from whole blood. This clonotype originated in an adult who was a healthcare worker with PCR-confirmed SARS-CoV-2 infection or an uninfected control (not recorded which).

CDR3 DNA sequence: TGTGCCAGCAGCTCCGCACAAAGGCAAGAGACCCAGTACTTC. Amino acid sequence: CASSSAQRQETQYF. The chain has TRBV7-2 and TRBJ2-5; D gene uncertain. The CDR3 length is 14 residues. The V end was cut by 4 bases, the J end by 2 bases, with 11 bases between. Per germline, CDR1 SGHTA and CDR2 FQGNSA.